The 29 T cell receptor beta chains given below trace back to one sample, sequenced in a study of blood T cells in healthy people across ages. A second PCR of about 6 to 11 cycles used a sample-barcoded 5' primer and a J-beta primer mix. A single record per CDR3 protein comes from TCRdb applying MiXCR to the 5' RACE reads. The table has 1,500,000 or so distinct CDR3 sequences, roughly 43% seen once. The sample taken for sequencing was blood. These receptors came from a young woman in good health.

In its sample, this clonotype was seen a few times. This chain uses TRBV27 with TRBJ2-3, with TRBD2 as a possible D gene (5 bases). V was trimmed by 8 bases and J by 0 bases, leaving 15 bases between them. The germline V gene has CDR1 MNHEY and CDR2 SMNVEV (reference sequence). This CDR3 has 15 amino acids. The CDR3 loop is CASFPLSGSTDTQYF. In DNA form, the CDR3 reads TGTGCCAGCTTCCCCCTCTCGGGGAGCACAGATACGCAGTATTTT.

This clonotype has ten or more counts. The chain is built from TRBV2 and TRBJ2-1, with D possibly matching TRBD2 (7 bases). Germline CDR1 reads SNHLY; CDR2 reads FYNNEI. V gave up 11 bases and J gave up 7 bases, with 21 bases separating them. The CDR3 loop spans 14 amino acids. CDR3 protein: CASTGGLASNEQFF. The CDR3 DNA follows: TGTGCCTCTACCGGGGGGCTAGCGTCGAATGAGCAGTTCTTC. The variable domain in full, completed from reference TRBV2 and TRBJ2-1, reads EPEVTQTPSHQVTQMGQEVILRCVPISNHLYFYWYRQILGQKVEFLVSFYNNEISEKSEIFDDQFSVERPDGSNFTLKIRSTKLEDSAMYFCASTGGLASNEQFFGPGTRLTVL.

Worth noting for this clonotype: Just one base apart from a much larger clone, this may be a read error. The chain recombines TRBV18 with TRBJ1-2, with D possibly TRBD1 on 5 matching bases. The CDR3 is made up of 12 amino acids. Germline V gene lookup returns CDR1 KGHSH and CDR2 LQKENI. The CDR3 reads CASSPGRDGYIF. CDR3 bases: TGTGCCAGCTCTCCAGGGAGGGATGGCTACATCTTC.

The sample holds a few counts of this clonotype. This rearrangement joins TRBV7-9 to TRBJ1-2, with D tentatively TRBD1 (5 bases). The length of the CDR3 is 14 residues. V lost 6 bases and J 6 bases, leaving 17 bases between the germline ends. Per germline, CDR1 SEHNR and CDR2 FQNEAQ (reference sequence). The CDR3 bases are TGTGCCAGCAGGTGGATGGGGGGGAGTGATGGCTACACCTTC. This codes for CASRWMGGSDGYTF.

The table lists this clonotype with many counts. The chain recombines TRBV2 with TRBJ1-5, with 12 bases aligning to TRBD1. The V segment lost 8 bases and the J segment 6 bases; nucleotides outside the gene matches: 5. This CDR3 is built from 14 residues. The V gene's germline CDR1 is SNHLY and CDR2 FYNNEI. CDR3 coding DNA: TGTGCCAGCTCGGGGACAGGGGGCATTCAGCCCCAGCATTTT. This translates into CASSGTGGIQPQHF.

The sample holds a few counts of this clonotype. The chain is built from TRBV5-1 and TRBJ2-1; D unresolved. The CDR3 runs to 15 residues. Trimming cost V 3 bases and J 0 bases, with 10 bases left between them. Germline V lookup: CDR1 SGHRS, CDR2 YFSETQ. CDR3 protein: CASSYYTDSYNEQFF. Written as DNA, the CDR3 is TGCGCCAGCAGCTACTACACCGACTCCTACAATGAGCAGTTCTTC.

This clonotype was seen repeatedly, ten times or more. The rearrangement joins TRBV4-3 to TRBJ2-4, with 7 nucleotides matching TRBD2. The CDR3 is 18 residues long. Looked up from germline, CDR1 is LGHNA and CDR2 is YSLEER. The V gene end was trimmed by 7 bases and the J gene end by 0 bases; junction bases not matched to a gene: 15. CDR3 sequence: CASTPSWAGVLAKNIQYF. The CDR3 coding sequence is TGCGCCAGCACACCTTCATGGGCGGGGGTACTAGCCAAAAACATTCAGTACTTC.

This clonotype has only a few counts. For the CDR3, the DNA is TGTGCCAGCAGCTTGGGTGGCAGGGGGCTGGATACGCAGTATTTT. This gives the protein CASSLGGRGLDTQYF. The rearrangement joins TRBV7-9 to TRBJ2-3; 8 bases match TRBD1. The CDR3 runs 15 residues. V shed 3 bases, J shed 6 bases, and the junction held 8 bases outside the gene matches. CDR1 SEHNR and CDR2 FQNEAQ come from the germline V gene (reference sequence).

The gene calls are TRBV20-1 and TRBJ1-2, with 9 bases identical to TRBD1. CDR1 and CDR2 (germline): DFQATT, SNEGSKA (reference sequence). The CDR3 contains 15 residues. Losses at the gene ends were 4 bases for V and 3 bases for J; bases not matched to a gene: 9. CDR3 nucleotides: TGCAGTGCTAAAACGGGACAGGGAAGTCACTATGGCTACACCTTC. Protein product: CSAKTGQGSHYGYTF.

This rearrangement joins TRBV3-1 to TRBJ2-7; D may be TRBD2 (6 bases). CDR3 length equals 14 residues. The germline CDR1 and CDR2 sequences are LGHDT and YNNKEL (reference sequence). V lost 4 bases and J lost 6, with 16 bases in between. CDR3 DNA sequence: TGTGCCAGCAGCCTCGCCGCGGCGGGACTCGAGCAGTACTTC. Translating gives CASSLAAAGLEQYF.

The chain carries TRBV12-3 or TRBV12-4 and TRBJ2-1, with 13 bases aligning to TRBD2. The CDR3 covers 18 residues. With V trimmed by 6 bases and J by 7 bases, 15 bases remained unmatched. As DNA, the CDR3 is TGTGCCAGCAGCCCAACCCTCGGGACTAGCGGGGAAAGGAATGAGCAGTTCTTC. Translation gives CASSPTLGTSGERNEQFF.

This chain joins TRBV5-1 and TRBJ2-5, with TRBD2 as a possible D gene (5 bases). V was clipped by 4 bases and J by 11 bases, with 18 bases between them. This CDR3 comprises 13 residues. Germline CDR1 SGHRS, CDR2 YFSETQ. CDR3 in DNA: TGCGCCAGCAGCCCCCTTGGCGGGTTGGAGCAGTACTTC. It specifies CASSPLGGLEQYF.

Comment on this clonotype: A much larger clonotype is one base distant, so this may be a read error. The rearrangement uses TRBV20-1 and TRBJ2-1; D unclear. The CDR3 runs to 13 residues. Trimming shortened V by 4 bases and J by 3 bases, and 10 bases separated the two germline ends. Germline CDR1 DFQATT, CDR2 SNEGSKA (reference sequence). CDR3 loop: CSAKETGYNEQFF. CDR3 nucleotide sequence: TGCAGTGCTAAAGAAACCGGCTACAATGAGCAGTTCTTC.

V gene TRBV7-2 combines with J gene TRBJ1-2; 10 bases agree with TRBD1. The CDR3 contains 15 residues. Germline lookup yields CDR1 SGHTA and CDR2 FQGNSA. The J segment lost 7 bases and the V segment lost 3 bases, leaving 8 bases of the junction unmatched. Written as DNA, the CDR3 is TGTGCCAGCAGCTTCCGACAGGGGGCCGGAGGTGGCTACACCTTC. Its protein product is CASSFRQGAGGGYTF.

The V and J genes are TRBV5-5 and TRBJ2-5, with a tentative D call TRBD1 (5 bases). Trimming shortened V by 3 bases and J by 4 bases, and 10 bases separated the two germline ends. The CDR3 is 13 amino acids. Germline values: CDR1 SGHKS, CDR2 YYEKEE (reference sequence). CDR3 protein: CASSSNRRETQYF. The CDR3 nucleotides are TGTGCCAGCAGCTCCAACAGGAGAGAGACCCAGTACTTC.

This chain uses TRBV29-1 with TRBJ2-3; 7 bases are a match to TRBD2. Trimming cost V 0 bases and J 4 bases; bases outside gene matches: 4. The CDR3 is 14 residues long. Germline V gives CDR1 SQVTM, CDR2 ANQGSEA. Written as DNA, the CDR3 is TGCAGCGTTGAAGAGGGGGGGATTGCAGATACGCAGTATTTT. Translating it yields CSVEEGGIADTQYF.

This clonotype was seen a handful of times. V and J are TRBV6-2 or TRBV6-3 and TRBJ2-3, with 8 bases lining up with TRBD1. Germline CDR1 and CDR2: MNHEY and SVGEGT. V shed 6 bases, J shed 1 base, and the junction held 15 bases outside the gene matches. The CDR3 sequence is 18 residues long. CDR3 loop: CASRQPGQDISGTDTQYF. The CDR3 DNA sequence: TGTGCCAGCAGGCAACCGGGACAGGATATATCCGGCACAGATACGCAGTATTTT.

J is TRBJ2-3 and V is TRBV7-2; TRBD2 aligns across 11 bases. Germline V CDR1 and CDR2: SGHTA, FQGNSA. V shed 5 bases, J shed 3 bases, and the junction held 7 bases outside the gene matches. This CDR3 is 16 amino acids long. The CDR3 sequence: CASSTKTSGTTDTQYF. The CDR3 DNA follows: TGTGCCAGCAGCACAAAGACTAGCGGGACAACAGATACGCAGTATTTT.

This clonotype was detected only a few times. The gene calls are TRBV7-9 and TRBJ2-1; D is unresolved. V was clipped by 5 bases and J by 4 bases, with 15 bases between them. Germline values: CDR1 SEHNR, CDR2 FQNEAQ (reference sequence). The CDR3 has 15 amino acids. DNA for the CDR3: TGTGCCAGCAGCCTGCCTATTGTCCTTTACAATGAGCAGTTCTTC. Amino acid sequence: CASSLPIVLYNEQFF.

The genes are TRBV20-1 and TRBJ2-4, with 7 nucleotides matching TRBD1. The J call could be wrong; TRBJ2-5 is a better fit for the DNA end. CDR1 DFQATT and CDR2 SNEGSKA come from the germline V gene (reference sequence). This CDR3 comprises 14 residues. The CDR3 loop is CSAREKTGRETQYF. In nucleotides, the CDR3 is TGCAGTGCTAGAGAGAAGACAGGGCGAGAGACCCAGTACTTC.

This clonotype has more than one count but fewer than ten. CDR3 protein: CSARPASNSPLHF. DNA of the CDR3: TGCAGTGCTAGACCGGCTTCTAATTCACCCCTCCACTTT. The genes are TRBV20-1 and TRBJ1-6; D remains unclear. Germline V CDR1 and CDR2: DFQATT, SNEGSKA (reference sequence). The V end lost 2 bases, the J end lost 6 bases, and 8 bases lay between the germline ends. The CDR3 length is 13 residues.

The chain is built from TRBV9 and TRBJ2-7; D is unresolved. V was shortened by 0 bases and J by 7 bases, with 14 bases between the two germline ends. This CDR3 has 14 amino acids. Germline V gene lookup returns CDR1 SGDLS and CDR2 YYNGEE. CDR3 bases: TGTGCCAGCAGCGTAGGCTTATCCTACAATGAGCAGTACTTC. Translation: CASSVGLSYNEQYF.

The rearrangement uses TRBV12-3 or TRBV12-4 and TRBJ2-7; 10 bases are shared with TRBD2. V gave up 6 bases and J gave up 7 bases; unmatched junction bases: 12. The CDR3 contains 15 residues. The CDR3 sequence is CASSPSGGAYNEQYF. CDR3 in DNA: TGTGCCAGCAGCCCCAGCGGGGGGGCCTACAATGAGCAGTACTTC.

This chain links TRBV7-2 with TRBJ2-1; TRBD2 agrees at 9 bases. Germline lookup yields CDR1 SGHTA and CDR2 FQGNSA. Germline trimming cut 4 bases from V and 4 bases from J; bases unmatched to any gene: 8. CDR3 size: 16 residues. The DNA of the CDR3 is TGTGCCAGCAGCTCATGGGGCGGGGGGGGGTACAATGAGCAGTTCTTC. Amino acid sequence: CASSSWGGGGYNEQFF.

In this sample, this clonotype turned up many times. The V gene is TRBV29-1, the J gene TRBJ2-1; TRBD2 matches 8 bases. The CDR3 covers 14 residues. Germline values: CDR1 SQVTM, CDR2 ANQGSEA. Germline trimming cut 8 bases from V and 1 base from J; bases unmatched to any gene: 7. CDR3 DNA sequence: TGCAGCTATATTAGCGGGACTTCCTACAATGAGCAGTTCTTC. Residues: CSYISGTSYNEQFF.

The rearrangement links TRBV19 to TRBJ2-5; 9 positions match TRBD2. The DNA end favors TRBJ2-7, so the J call may be wrong. The V gene's germline CDR1 is LNHDA and CDR2 SQIVND (reference sequence). This CDR3 has 13 amino acids. The CDR3 here is CASSTAGGYEQYF. In DNA, the CDR3 is TGTGCCAGTAGTACAGCGGGGGGCTACGAGCAGTACTTC.

This clonotype was seen a single time. Its ends do not fully match the called genes, so a read error is possible. The J gene is TRBJ2-3, the V gene TRBV20-1, with 9 nucleotides matching TRBD2. CDR1 and CDR2 from the germline V gene are DFQATT and SNEGSKA (reference sequence). The CDR3 extends over 16 amino acids. Here the CDR3 DNA reads TGCAGTGCTAGAGACCCTAACGGCGGGGGGGCAGATATGCAGTATTTT. This translates into CSARDPNGGGADMQYF.

For this clonotype: At one end the junction does not follow the germline gene, possibly because of a read error. The V gene is TRBV12-3 or TRBV12-4, the J gene TRBJ2-1; 7 nucleotides align to TRBD1. The CDR3 has 13 amino acids. The CDR3 coding sequence is TGTGCCAACAGTCTAGGGGGCAAGGATGAGCAGTTCTTC. Amino acids: CANSLGGKDEQFF.

This clonotype was observed a few times. This chain uses TRBV24-1 with TRBJ2-1; D gene unclear. V lost 0 bases and J 2 bases, leaving 7 bases between the germline ends. CDR3 length equals 15 residues. Germline V CDR1 and CDR2: KGHDR, SFDVKD. The CDR3 reads CATSDLWSTYNEQFF. CDR3 sequence (DNA): TGTGCCACCAGTGATTTGTGGAGTACCTACAATGAGCAGTTCTTC.